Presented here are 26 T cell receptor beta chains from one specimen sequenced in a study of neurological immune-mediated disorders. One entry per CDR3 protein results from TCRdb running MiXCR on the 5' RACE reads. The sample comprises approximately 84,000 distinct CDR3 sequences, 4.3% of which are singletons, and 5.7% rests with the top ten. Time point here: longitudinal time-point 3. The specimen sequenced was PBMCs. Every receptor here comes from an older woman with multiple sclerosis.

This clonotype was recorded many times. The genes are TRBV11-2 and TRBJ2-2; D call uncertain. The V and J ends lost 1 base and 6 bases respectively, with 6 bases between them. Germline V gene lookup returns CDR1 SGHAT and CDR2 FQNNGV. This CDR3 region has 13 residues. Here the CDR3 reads CASSLVWPGELFF. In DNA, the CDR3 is TGTGCCAGCAGCTTAGTCTGGCCCGGGGAGCTGTTTTTT.

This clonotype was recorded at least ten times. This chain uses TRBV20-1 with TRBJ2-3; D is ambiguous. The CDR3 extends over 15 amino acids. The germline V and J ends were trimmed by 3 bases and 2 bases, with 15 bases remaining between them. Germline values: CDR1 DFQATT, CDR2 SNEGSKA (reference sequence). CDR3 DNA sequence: TGCAGTGCTAGGTGGCGGCTTACACACACAGATACGCAGTATTTT. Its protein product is CSARWRLTHTDTQYF.

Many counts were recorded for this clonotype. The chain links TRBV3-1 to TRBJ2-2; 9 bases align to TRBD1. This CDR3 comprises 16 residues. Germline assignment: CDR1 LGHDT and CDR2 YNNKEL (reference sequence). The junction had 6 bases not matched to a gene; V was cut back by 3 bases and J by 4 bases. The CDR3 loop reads CASSHLQGAGTGELFF. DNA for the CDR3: TGTGCCAGCAGCCACCTACAGGGGGCTGGCACCGGGGAGCTGTTTTTT.

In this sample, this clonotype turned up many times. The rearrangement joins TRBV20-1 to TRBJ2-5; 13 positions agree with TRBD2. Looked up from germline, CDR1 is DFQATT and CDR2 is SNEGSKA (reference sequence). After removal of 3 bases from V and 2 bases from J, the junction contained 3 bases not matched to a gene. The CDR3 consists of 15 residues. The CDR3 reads CSASLLAGGQETQYF. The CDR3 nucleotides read TGCAGTGCTAGCCTACTAGCGGGGGGGCAAGAGACCCAGTACTTC.

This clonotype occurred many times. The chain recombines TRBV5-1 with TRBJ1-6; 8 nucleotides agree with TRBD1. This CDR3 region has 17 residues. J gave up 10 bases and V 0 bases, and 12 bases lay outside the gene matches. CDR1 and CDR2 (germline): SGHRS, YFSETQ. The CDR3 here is CASSLARTGWGNSPLHF. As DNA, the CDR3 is TGCGCCAGCAGCTTGGCCCGGACAGGGTGGGGTAACTCACCCCTCCACTTT.

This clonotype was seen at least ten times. The DNA of the CDR3 is TGTGCTAGTGGTTCAGGGGAGGGGCCCCAGCATTTT. This encodes CASGSGEGPQHF. The chain recombines TRBV12-5 with TRBJ1-5; D perhaps matches TRBD1 (6 bases). CDR1 and CDR2 from the germline V gene are LGHNT and FRNRAP. CDR3 size: 12 residues. Deletions cut 4 bases from V and 9 bases from J, with 10 bases between.

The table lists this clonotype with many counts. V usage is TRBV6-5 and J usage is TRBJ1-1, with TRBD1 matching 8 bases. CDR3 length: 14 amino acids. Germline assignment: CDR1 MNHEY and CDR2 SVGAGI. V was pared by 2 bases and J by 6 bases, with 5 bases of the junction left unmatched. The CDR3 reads CASSYAGQGPEAFF. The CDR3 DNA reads TGTGCCAGCAGTTACGCCGGACAGGGTCCTGAAGCTTTCTTT.

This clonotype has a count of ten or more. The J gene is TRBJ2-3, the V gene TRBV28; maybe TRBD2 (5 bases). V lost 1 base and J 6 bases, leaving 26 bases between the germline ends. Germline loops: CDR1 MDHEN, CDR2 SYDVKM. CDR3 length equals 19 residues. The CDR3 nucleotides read TGTGCCAGCAGTTTATTCTCGTCGTTTGCCGACGGGGTTGCGGATACGCAGTATTTT. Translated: CASSLFSSFADGVADTQYF. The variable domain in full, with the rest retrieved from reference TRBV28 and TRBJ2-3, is DVKVTQSSRYLVKRTGEKVFLECVQDMDHENMFWYRQDPGLGLRLIYFSYDVKMKEKGDIPEGYSVSREKKERFSLILESASTNQTSMYLCASSLFSSFADGVADTQYFGPGTRLTVL.

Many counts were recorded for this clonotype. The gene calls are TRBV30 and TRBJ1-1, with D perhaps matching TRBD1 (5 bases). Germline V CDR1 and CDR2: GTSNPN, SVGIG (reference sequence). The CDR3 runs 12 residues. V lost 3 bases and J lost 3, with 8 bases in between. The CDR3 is CAWRRGDTEAFF. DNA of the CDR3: TGTGCCTGGAGAAGGGGCGACACTGAAGCTTTCTTT.

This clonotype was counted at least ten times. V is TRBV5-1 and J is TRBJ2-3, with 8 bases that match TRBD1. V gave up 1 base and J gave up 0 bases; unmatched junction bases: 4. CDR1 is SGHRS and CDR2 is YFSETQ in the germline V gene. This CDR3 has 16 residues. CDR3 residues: CASSLPGQGSTDTQYF. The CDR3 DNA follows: TGCGCCAGCAGCTTGCCTGGACAGGGAAGCACAGATACGCAGTATTTT.

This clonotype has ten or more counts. CDR3 in DNA: TGCAGTGCTCGCGAGCAACGCACAGATACGCAGTATTTT. Translated: CSAREQRTDTQYF. The V gene is TRBV20-1, the J gene TRBJ2-3; no definite D call. V lost 5 bases to trimming and J lost 1 base, with 10 bases between them. The CDR3 covers 13 residues. CDR1 and CDR2 from the germline V gene are DFQATT and SNEGSKA (reference sequence).

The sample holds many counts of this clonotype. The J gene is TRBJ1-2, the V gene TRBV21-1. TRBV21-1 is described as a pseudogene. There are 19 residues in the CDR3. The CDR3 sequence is CASSKAGSRERGTNYGYTF. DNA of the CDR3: TGTGCCAGCAGCAAAGCCGGATCAAGGGAGCGGGGTACCAACTATGGCTACACCTTC.

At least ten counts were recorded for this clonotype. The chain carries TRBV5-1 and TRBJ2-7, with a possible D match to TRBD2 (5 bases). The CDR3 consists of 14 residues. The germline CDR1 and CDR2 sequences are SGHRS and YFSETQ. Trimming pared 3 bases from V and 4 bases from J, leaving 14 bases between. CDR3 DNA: TGCGCCAGCAGCTCGGCCGGTCGGGAATACGAGCAGTACTTC. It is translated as CASSSAGREYEQYF.

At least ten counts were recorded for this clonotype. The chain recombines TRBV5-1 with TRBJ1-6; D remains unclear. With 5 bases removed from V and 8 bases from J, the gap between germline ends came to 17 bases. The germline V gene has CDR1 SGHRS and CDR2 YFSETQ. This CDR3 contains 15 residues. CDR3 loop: CASRDGPTGDSPLHF. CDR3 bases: TGCGCCAGCAGGGACGGGCCGACCGGGGATTCACCCCTCCACTTT.

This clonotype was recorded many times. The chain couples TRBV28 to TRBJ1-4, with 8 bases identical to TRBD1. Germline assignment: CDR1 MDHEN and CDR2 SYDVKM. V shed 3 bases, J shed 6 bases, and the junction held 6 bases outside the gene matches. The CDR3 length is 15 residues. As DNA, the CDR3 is TGTGCCAGCAGTTTCAGTGGACAGGGTGATGAAAAACTGTTTTTT. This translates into CASSFSGQGDEKLFF. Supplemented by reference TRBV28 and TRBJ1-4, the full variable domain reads DVKVTQSSRYLVKRTGEKVFLECVQDMDHENMFWYRQDPGLGLRLIYFSYDVKMKEKGDIPEGYSVSREKKERFSLILESASTNQTSMYLCASSFSGQGDEKLFFGSGTQLSVL.

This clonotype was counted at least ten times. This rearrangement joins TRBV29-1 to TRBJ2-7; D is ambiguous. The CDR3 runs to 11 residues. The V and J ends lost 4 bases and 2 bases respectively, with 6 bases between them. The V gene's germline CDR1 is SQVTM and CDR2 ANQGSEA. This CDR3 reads CSVGLPYEQYF. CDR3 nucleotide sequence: TGCAGCGTTGGACTGCCCTACGAGCAGTACTTC.

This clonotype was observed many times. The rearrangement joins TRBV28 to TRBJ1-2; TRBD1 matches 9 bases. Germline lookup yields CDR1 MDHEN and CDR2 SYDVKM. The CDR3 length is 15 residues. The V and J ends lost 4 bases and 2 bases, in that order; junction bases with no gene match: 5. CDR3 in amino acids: CASSYRGRRNYGYTF. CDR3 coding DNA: TGTGCCAGCAGTTACAGGGGGCGCCGGAACTATGGCTACACCTTC.

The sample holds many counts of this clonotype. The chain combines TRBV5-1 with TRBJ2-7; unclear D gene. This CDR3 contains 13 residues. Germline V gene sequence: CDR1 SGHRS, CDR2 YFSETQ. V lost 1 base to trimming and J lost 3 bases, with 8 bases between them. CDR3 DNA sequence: TGCGCCAGCAGCTTGACAGTCGACTACGAGCAGTACTTC. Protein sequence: CASSLTVDYEQYF.

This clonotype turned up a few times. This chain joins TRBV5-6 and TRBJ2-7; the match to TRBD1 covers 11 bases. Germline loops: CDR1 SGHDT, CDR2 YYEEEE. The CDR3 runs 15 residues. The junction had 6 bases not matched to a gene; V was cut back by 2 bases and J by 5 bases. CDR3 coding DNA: TGTGCCAGCAGCTTAGGACAGGGGGCATACCACGAGCAGTACTTC. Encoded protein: CASSLGQGAYHEQYF.

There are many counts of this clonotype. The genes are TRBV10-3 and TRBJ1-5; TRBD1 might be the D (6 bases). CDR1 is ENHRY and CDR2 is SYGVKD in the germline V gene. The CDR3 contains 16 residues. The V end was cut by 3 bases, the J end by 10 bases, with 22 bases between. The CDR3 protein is CAISDLDVGASRPQHF. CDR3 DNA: TGTGCCATCAGTGACCTGGACGTGGGGGCGTCTCGTCCCCAGCATTTT.

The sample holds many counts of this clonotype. The CDR3 region is CASSYSGARPRTQYF. The CDR3, as DNA: TGTGCCAGCAGTTACTCTGGGGCCCGACCGCGGACCCAGTACTTC. The chain joins TRBV6-5 to TRBJ2-5, with D tentatively TRBD1 (5 bases). This CDR3 has 15 amino acids. The V end was cut by 0 bases, the J end by 7 bases, with 15 bases between. CDR1 and CDR2 (germline): MNHEY, SVGAGI.

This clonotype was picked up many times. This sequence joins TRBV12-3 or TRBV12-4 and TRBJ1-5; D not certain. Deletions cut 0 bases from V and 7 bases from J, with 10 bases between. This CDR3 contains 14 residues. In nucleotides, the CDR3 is TGTGCCAGCAGTTTAGCGCGCGTCGTGCAGCCCCAGCATTTT. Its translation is CASSLARVVQPQHF.

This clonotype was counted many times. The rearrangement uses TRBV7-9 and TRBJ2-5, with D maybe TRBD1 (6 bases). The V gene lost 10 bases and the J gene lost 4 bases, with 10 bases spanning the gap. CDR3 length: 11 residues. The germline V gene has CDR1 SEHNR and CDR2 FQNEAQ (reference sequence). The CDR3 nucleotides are TGTGCCACAGGGGTTGGAGAGACCCAGTACTTC. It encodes CATGVGETQYF.

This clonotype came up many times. CDR3 in DNA: TGTGCCAGCAGCCAGGCTTTACTAGCGGGCAATGAGCAGTTCTTC. Translating it yields CASSQALLAGNEQFF. This chain connects TRBV3-1 to TRBJ2-1; 9 bases line up with TRBD2. CDR1 and CDR2 from the germline V gene are LGHDT and YNNKEL (reference sequence). The CDR3 covers 15 residues. The V gene end was trimmed by 3 bases and the J gene end by 6 bases; junction bases not matched to a gene: 6.

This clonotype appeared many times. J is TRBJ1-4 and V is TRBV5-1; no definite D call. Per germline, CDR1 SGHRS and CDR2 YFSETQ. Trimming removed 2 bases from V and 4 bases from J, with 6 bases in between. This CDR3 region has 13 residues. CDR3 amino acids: CASSFGLNEKLFF. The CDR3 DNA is TGCGCCAGCAGCTTTGGCCTTAATGAAAAACTGTTTTTT.

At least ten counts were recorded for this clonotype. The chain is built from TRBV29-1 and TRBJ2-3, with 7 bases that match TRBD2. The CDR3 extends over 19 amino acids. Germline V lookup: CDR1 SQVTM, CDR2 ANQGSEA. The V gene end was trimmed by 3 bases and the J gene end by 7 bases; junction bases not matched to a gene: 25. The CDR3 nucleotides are TGCAGCGTTGAGGGATCTTTGCGGGGGAAACTCACACACATATATACGCAGTATTTT. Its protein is CSVEGSLRGKLTHIYTQYF.